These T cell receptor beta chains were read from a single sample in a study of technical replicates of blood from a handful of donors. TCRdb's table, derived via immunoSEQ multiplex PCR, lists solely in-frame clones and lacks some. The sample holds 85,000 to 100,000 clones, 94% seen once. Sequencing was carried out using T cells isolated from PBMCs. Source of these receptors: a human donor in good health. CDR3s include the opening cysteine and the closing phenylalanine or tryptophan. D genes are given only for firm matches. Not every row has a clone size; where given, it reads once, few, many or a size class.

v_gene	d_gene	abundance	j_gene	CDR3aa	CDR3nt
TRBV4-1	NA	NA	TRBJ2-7	CASGAGDQIDEQYF	TGCGCCAGCGGCGCCGGAGACCAAATCGACGAGCAGTACTTC
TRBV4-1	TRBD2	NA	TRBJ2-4	CASSQDSTSGGNIQYF	TGCGCCAGCAGCCAAGATTCGACTAGCGGGGGAAACATTCAGTACTTC
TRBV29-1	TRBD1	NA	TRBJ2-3	CSVEGPPGQGTDTQYF	TGCAGCGTTGAAGGGCCTCCGGGACAGGGAACAGATACGCAGTATTTT
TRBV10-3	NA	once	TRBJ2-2	CAISLGGGNTGELFF	TGTGCCATCTCGCTGGGAGGGGGTAACACCGGGGAGCTGTTTTTT
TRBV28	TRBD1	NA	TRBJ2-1	CASSFRGYNEQFF	TGTGCCAGCAGTTTCAGGGGGTACAATGAGCAGTTCTTC
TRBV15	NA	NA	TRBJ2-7	CATSRELGRSYEQYF	TGTGCCACCAGCAGAGAGTTGGGCAGGTCCTACGAGCAGTACTTC
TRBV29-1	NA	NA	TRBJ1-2	CSVEDLMGAYGYTF	TGCAGCGTTGAAGATCTTATGGGGGCCTATGGCTACACCTTC
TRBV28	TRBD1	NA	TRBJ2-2	CASNVGQGVTGELFF	TGTGCCAGCAATGTAGGACAGGGGGTAACCGGGGAGCTGTTTTTT
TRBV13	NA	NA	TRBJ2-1	CASSTVNNEQFF	TGTGCCAGCAGCACTGTAAACAATGAGCAGTTCTTC
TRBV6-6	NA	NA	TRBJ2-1	CASSYYRDEQFF	TGTGCCAGCAGTTACTACCGGGATGAGCAGTTCTTC
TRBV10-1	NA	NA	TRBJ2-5	CASSEDIAGNQETQYF	TGCGCCAGCAGTGAGGATATCGCAGGGAACCAAGAGACCCAGTACTTC
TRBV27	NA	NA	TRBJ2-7	CASSFLTSNSYEQYF	TGTGCCAGCAGTTTTCTCACTAGTAATTCCTACGAGCAGTACTTC
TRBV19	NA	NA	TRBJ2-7	CASSMQGSTYEQYF	TGTGCCAGTAGTATGCAGGGCTCAACCTACGAGCAGTACTTC
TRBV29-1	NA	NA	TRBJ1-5	CSAFSSVYSNQPQHF	TGCAGCGCCTTCTCTTCGGTTTATAGCAATCAGCCCCAGCATTTT
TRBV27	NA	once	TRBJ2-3	CASSSGTRTEWLTQYF	TGTGCCAGCAGTTCCGGGACACGGACGGAGTGGTTGACGCAGTATTTT
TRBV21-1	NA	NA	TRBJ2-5	CASTKRGGRETQYF	TGTGCCAGCACCAAAAGGGGCGGCCGGGAGACCCAGTACTTC
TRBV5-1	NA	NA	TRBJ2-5	CASSLIGTGEETQYF	TGCGCCAGCAGCTTGATTGGGACTGGGGAAGAGACCCAGTACTTC
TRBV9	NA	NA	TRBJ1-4	CASSVDPSGVEKLFF	TGTGCCAGCAGCGTAGACCCCAGTGGAGTTGAAAAACTGTTTTTT
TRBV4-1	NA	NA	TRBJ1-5	CASSLVLWQGNQPQHF	TGCGCCAGCAGCCTAGTTCTTTGGCAGGGGAATCAGCCCCAGCATTTT
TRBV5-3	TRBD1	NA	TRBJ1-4	CARSLWRDRGRTNEKLFF	TGTGCCAGAAGCTTGTGGAGGGACAGGGGTCGAACTAATGAAAAACTGTTTTTT
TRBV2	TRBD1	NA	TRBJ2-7	CAGKQGSYEQYF	TGTGCCGGCAAACAGGGGTCCTACGAGCAGTACTTC
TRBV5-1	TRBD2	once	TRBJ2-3	CASFSSGRTDTQYF	TGCGCCAGCTTTTCTAGCGGGAGAACAGATACGCAGTATTTT
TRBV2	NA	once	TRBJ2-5	CASSAIRDFETQYF	TGTGCCAGCAGTGCTATCCGGGACTTCGAGACCCAGTACTTC
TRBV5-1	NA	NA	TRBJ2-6	CASSFRGSGANVLTF	TGCGCCAGCAGCTTTAGGGGCTCTGGGGCCAACGTCCTGACTTTC
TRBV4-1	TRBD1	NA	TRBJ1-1	CASSHRQGVNTEAFF	TGCGCCAGCAGCCACCGACAGGGGGTGAACACTGAAGCTTTCTTT
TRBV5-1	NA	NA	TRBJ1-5	CASSLGQGPHQPQHF	TGCGCCAGCAGCTTGGGGCAGGGGCCTCATCAGCCCCAGCATTTT
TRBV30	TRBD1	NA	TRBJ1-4	CAWSVPLGQGFF	TGTGCCTGGAGTGTACCCCTGGGACAGGGGTTTTTT
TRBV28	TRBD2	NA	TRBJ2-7	CASSPALAGVSYEQYF	TGTGCCAGCAGTCCAGCCCTAGCGGGAGTATCCTACGAGCAGTACTTC
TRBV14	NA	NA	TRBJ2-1	CASSHRRLASYNEQFF	TGTGCCAGCAGCCACCGAAGGCTAGCCTCCTACAATGAGCAGTTCTTC
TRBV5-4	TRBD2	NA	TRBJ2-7	CASSSRTSGTYEQYF	TGTGCCAGCAGCTCGCGGACTAGCGGCACCTACGAGCAGTACTTC
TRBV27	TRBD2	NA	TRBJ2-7	CASSSPQLAGVPYEQYF	TGTGCCAGCAGTTCCCCCCAACTAGCGGGCGTTCCCTACGAGCAGTACTTC
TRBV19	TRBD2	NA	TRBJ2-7	CASSILAGGYYEQYF	TGTGCCAGTAGTATCCTAGCGGGAGGTTACTACGAGCAGTACTTC
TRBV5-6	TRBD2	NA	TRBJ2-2	CASSFLAANTGELFF	TGTGCCAGCAGCTTCCTAGCGGCGAACACCGGGGAGCTGTTTTTT
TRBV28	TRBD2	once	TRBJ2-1	CASSPAGLHNEQFF	TGTGCCAGCAGTCCGGCGGGACTACACAATGAGCAGTTCTTC
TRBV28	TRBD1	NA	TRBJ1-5	CASSFGTGLHF	TGTGCCAGCAGTTTTGGGACAGGGCTGCATTTT
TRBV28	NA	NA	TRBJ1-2	CASSLAGSNYGYTF	TGTGCCAGCAGTTTAGCAGGATCTAACTATGGCTACACCTTC
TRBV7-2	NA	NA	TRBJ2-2	CASSLSLGELFF	TGTGCCAGCAGCTTGAGTCTAGGGGAGCTGTTTTTT
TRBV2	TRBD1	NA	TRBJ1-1	CASLQGVGTEAFF	TGTGCCAGCCTACAGGGGGTTGGAACTGAAGCTTTCTTT
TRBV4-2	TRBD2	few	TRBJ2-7	CASSQVSGGLSEQYF	TGTGCCAGCAGCCAAGTGAGCGGGGGGCTCTCCGAGCAGTACTTC
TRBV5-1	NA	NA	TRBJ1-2	CASSFGGVRDGYTF	TGCGCCAGCAGCTTCGGAGGGGTGAGGGATGGCTACACCTTC
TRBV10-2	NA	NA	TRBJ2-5	CASSDSVQETQYF	TGCGCCAGCAGTGACAGTGTACAAGAGACCCAGTACTTC